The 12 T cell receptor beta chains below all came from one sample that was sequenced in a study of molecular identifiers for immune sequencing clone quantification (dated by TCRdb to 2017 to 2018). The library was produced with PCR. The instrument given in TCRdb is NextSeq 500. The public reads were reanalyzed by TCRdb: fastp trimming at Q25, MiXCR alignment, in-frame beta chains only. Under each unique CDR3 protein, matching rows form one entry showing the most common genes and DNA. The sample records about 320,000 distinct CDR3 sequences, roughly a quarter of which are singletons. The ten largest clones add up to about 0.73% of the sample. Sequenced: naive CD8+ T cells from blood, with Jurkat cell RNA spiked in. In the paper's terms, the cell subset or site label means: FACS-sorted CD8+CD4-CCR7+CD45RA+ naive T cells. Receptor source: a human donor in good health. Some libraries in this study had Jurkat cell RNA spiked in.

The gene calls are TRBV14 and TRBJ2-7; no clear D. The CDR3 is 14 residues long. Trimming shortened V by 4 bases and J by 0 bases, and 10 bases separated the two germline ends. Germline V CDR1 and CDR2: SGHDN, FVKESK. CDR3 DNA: TGTGCCAGCAGCCTAGGGCAGGCCTCCTACGAGCAGTACTTC. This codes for CASSLGQASYEQYF.

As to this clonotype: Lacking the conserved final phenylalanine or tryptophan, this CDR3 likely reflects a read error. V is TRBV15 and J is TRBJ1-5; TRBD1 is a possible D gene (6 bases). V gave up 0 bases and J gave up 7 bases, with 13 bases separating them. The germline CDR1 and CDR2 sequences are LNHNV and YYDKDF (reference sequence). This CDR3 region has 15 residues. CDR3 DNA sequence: TGTGCCACCAGCAGAGATCGGGGGGCTAGGCAGCCCCAGCATCTT. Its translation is CATSRDRGARQPQHL.

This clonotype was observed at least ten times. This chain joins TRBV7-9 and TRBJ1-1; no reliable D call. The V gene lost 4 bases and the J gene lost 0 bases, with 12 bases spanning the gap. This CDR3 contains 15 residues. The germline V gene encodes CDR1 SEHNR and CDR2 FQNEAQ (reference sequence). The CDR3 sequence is CASSSRQTMNTEAFF. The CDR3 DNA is TGTGCCAGCAGCTCCAGACAAACTATGAACACTGAAGCTTTCTTT.

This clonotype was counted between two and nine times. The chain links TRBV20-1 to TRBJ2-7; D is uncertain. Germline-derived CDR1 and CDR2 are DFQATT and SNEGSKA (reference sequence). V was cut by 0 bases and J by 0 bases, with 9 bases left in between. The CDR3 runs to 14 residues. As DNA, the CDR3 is TGCAGTGCTAGAGACGTAAAGAGCTCCTACGAGCAGTACTTC. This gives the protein CSARDVKSSYEQYF.

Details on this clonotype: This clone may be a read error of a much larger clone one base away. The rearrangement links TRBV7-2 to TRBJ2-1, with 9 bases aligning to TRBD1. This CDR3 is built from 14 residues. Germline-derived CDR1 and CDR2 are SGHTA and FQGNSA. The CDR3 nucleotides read TGTGCCACCCCGGACAGGGGCGTCGGTAATGAGAAGTTCTTC. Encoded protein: CATPDRGVGNEKFF.

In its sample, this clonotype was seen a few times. This chain's CDR3 is CASSPVEETQYF. For the CDR3, the DNA is TGTGCCAGCAGCCCTGTGGAAGAGACCCAGTACTTC. The rearrangement uses TRBV3-2 and TRBJ2-5. TRBV3-2 is a listed pseudogene. The CDR3 is 12 residues long.

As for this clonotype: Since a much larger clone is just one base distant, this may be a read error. CDR3 coding DNA: TGTGCCAGCAGTGTAGCAGGCGGGGGGGCTACAGATACGCAGTATTTT. Translating gives CASSVAGGGATDTQYF. The V call is TRBV6-1, the J call TRBJ2-3; 9 bases line up with TRBD2. V lost 4 bases, J lost 3 bases, and 8 bases stayed unmatched. Germline V gives CDR1 MNHNS, CDR2 SASEGT. This CDR3 spans 16 amino acids.

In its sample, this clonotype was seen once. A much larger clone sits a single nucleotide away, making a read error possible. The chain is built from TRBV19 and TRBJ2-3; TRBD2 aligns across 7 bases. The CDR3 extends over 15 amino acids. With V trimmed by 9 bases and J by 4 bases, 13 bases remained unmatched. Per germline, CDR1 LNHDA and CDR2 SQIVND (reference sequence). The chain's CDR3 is CASGGGVRSSDTQYF. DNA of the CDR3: TGTGCCAGCGGGGGAGGGGTTCGGTCCTCAGATACGCAGTATTTT.

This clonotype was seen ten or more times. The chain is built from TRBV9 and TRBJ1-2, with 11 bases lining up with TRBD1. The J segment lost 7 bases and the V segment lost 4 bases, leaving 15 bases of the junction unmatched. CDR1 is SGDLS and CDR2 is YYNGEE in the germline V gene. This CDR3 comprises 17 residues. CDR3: CASSFNRDRGFLSGYTF. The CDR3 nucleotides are TGTGCCAGCAGCTTCAACCGGGACAGGGGGTTTTTAAGTGGCTACACCTTC.

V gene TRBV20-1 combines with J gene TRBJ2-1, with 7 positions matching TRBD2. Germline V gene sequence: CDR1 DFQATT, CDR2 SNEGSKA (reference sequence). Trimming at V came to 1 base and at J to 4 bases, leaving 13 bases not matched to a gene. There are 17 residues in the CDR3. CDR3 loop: CSARGRLAGEPYNEQFF. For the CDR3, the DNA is TGCAGTGCTAGAGGCCGGTTGGCGGGAGAGCCTTACAATGAGCAGTTCTTC.

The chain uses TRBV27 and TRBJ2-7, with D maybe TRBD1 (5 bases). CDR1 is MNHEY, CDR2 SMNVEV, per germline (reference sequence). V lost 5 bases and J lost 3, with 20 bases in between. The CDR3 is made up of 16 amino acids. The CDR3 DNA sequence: TGTGCCAGCAGTCCATTAGGGGTCACCGGAGACTACGAGCAGTACTTC. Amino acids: CASSPLGVTGDYEQYF.

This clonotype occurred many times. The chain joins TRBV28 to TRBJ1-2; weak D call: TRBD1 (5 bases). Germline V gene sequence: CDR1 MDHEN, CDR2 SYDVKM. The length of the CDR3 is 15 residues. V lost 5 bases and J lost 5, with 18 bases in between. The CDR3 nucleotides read TGTGCCAGCAGTCCATCCCCCCAGGGAGGATATGGCTACACCTTC. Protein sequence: CASSPSPQGGYGYTF.